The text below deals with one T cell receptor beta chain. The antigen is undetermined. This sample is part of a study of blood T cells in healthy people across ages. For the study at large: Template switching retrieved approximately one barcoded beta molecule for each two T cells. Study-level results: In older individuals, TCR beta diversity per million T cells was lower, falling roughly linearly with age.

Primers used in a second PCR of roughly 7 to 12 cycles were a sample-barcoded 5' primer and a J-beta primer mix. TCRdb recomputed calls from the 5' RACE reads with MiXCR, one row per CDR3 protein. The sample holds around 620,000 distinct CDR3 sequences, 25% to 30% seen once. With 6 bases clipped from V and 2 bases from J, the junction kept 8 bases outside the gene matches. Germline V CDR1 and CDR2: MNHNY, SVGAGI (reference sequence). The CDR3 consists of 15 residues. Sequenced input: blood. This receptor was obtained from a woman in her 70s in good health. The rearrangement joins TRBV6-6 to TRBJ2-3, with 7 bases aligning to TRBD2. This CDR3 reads CASRGLLALTDTQYF. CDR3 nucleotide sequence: TGTGCCAGCAGAGGGCTACTAGCGCTCACAGATACGCAGTATTTT.